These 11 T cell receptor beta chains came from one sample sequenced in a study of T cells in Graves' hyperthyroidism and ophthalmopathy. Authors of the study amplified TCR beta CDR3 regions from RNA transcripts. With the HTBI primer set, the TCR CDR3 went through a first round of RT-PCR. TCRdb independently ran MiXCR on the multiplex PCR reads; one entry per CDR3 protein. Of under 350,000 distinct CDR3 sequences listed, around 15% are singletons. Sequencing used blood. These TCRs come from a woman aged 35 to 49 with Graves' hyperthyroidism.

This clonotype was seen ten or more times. CDR3 loop: CSARDLLAVDDMSYEQYF. The CDR3 DNA is TGCAGTGCTAGAGATCTATTAGCAGTTGACGACATGTCCTACGAGCAGTACTTC. The chain is built from TRBV20-1 and TRBJ2-7; D remains ambiguous. CDR3 length: 18 amino acids. V gave up 0 bases and J gave up 1 base, with 22 bases separating them. Germline loops: CDR1 DFQATT, CDR2 SNEGSKA (reference sequence).

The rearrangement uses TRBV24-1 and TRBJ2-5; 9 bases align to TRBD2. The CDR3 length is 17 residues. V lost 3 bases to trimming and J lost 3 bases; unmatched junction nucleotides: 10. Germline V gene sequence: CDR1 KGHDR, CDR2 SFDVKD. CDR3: CATSDGRLAELKETQYF. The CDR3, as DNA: TGTGCCACCAGTGATGGGAGACTAGCGGAGCTGAAAGAGACCCAGTACTTC.

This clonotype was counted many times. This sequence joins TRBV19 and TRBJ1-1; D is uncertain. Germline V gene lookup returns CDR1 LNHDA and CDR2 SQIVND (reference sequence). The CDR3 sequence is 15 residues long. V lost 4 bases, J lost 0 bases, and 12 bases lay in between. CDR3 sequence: CASSSGRGVNTEAFF. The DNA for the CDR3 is TGTGCCAGTAGTAGTGGACGGGGAGTGAACACTGAAGCTTTCTTT. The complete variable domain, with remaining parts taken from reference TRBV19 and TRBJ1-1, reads DGGITQSPKYLFRKEGQNVTLSCEQNLNHDAMYWYRQDPGQGLRLIYYSQIVNDFQKGDIAEGYSVSREKKESFPLTVTSAQKNPTAFYLCASSSGRGVNTEAFFGQGTRLTVV.

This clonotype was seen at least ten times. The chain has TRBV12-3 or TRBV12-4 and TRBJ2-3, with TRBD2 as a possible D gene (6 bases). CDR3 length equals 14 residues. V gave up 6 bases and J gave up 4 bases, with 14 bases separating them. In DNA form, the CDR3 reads TGTGCCAGCAGCCCGACTAGTTTCGCAGATACGCAGTATTTT. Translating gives CASSPTSFADTQYF.

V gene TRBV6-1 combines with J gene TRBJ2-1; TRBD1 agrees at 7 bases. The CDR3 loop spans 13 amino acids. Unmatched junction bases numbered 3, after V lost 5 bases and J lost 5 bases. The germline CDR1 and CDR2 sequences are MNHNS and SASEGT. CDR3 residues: CASSYQGDNEQFF. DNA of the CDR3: TGTGCCAGCAGTTATCAGGGGGACAATGAGCAGTTCTTC.

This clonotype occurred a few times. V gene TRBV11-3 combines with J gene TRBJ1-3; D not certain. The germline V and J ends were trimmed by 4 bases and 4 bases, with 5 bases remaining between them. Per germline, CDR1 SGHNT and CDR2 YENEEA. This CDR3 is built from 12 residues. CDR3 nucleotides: TGTGCCAGCAGCTGGGAAGGAAACACCATATATTTT. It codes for CASSWEGNTIYF.

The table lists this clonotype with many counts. CDR3 nucleotides: TGTGCCAGCAGACCCGGGACTAGCGGGGATACGCAGTATTTT. Its protein is CASRPGTSGDTQYF. The chain uses TRBV28 and TRBJ2-3; 12 nucleotides align to TRBD2. The CDR3 runs to 14 residues. From germline, CDR1 is MDHEN and CDR2 SYDVKM. After removal of 6 bases from V and 6 bases from J, the junction contained 4 bases not matched to a gene.

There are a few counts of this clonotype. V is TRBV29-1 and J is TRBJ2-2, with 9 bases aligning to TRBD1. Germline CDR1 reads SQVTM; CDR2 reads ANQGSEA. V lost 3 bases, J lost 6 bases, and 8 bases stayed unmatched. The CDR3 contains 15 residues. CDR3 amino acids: CSVDGTGSGAGELFF. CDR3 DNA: TGCAGCGTTGACGGGACAGGGAGTGGAGCCGGGGAGCTGTTTTTT.

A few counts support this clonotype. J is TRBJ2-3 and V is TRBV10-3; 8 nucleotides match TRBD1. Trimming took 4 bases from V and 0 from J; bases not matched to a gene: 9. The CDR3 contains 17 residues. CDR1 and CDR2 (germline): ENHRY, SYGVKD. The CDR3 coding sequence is TGTGCCATCAGTGGGTCCTCGACAGGGGCTAGCACAGATACGCAGTATTTT. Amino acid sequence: CAISGSSTGASTDTQYF.

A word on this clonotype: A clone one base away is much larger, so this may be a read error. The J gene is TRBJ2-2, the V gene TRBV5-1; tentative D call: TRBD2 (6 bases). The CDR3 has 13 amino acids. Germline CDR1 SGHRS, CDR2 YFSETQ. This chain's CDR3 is CASSTGAAGGLFF. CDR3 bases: TGCGCCAGCTCGACGGGAGCGGCCGGGGGGCTGTTTTTT.

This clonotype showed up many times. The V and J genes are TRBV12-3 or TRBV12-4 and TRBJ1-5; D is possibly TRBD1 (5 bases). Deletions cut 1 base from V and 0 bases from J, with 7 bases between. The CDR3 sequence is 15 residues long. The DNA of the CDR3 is TGTGCCAGCAGTTTAGGGGGCTATAGCAATCAGCCCCAGCATTTT. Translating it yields CASSLGGYSNQPQHF.